The 18 T cell receptor beta chains presented below share a single source sample, sequenced in a study of early T cells in non-severe SARS-CoV-2 infection. TCRdb called the 5' RACE reads again in MiXCR, with one record for every CDR3 protein. In the table there are around 44,000 distinct CDR3 sequences, 8.5% to 10% of which are singletons. Sequencing used whole blood. These receptors were taken from an adult who was a healthcare worker with PCR-confirmed SARS-CoV-2 infection or an uninfected control (not recorded which).

This chain connects TRBV5-4 to TRBJ2-7; D gene ambiguous. The V gene lost 0 bases and the J gene lost 7 bases, with 11 bases spanning the gap. The CDR3 extends over 13 amino acids. Germline V gene sequence: CDR1 SGHNT, CDR2 YYREEE (reference sequence). The DNA of the CDR3 is TGTGCCAGCAGCTTGGTGGACCCGGCAGAGCAGTACTTC. It encodes CASSLVDPAEQYF.

This clonotype has ten or more counts. The V call is TRBV2, the J call TRBJ2-3, with D unresolved. The CDR3 has 12 residues. Germline loops: CDR1 SNHLY, CDR2 FYNNEI. V lost 6 bases, J lost 10 bases, and 14 bases lay in between. The CDR3 sequence is CASSALPPSQYF. For the CDR3, the DNA is TGTGCCAGCAGCGCTCTACCCCCTTCGCAGTATTTT.

The chain joins TRBV19 to TRBJ2-4; D is perhaps TRBD1 (6 bases). Trimming took 7 bases from V and 0 from J, leaving 16 bases between them. Germline lookup yields CDR1 LNHDA and CDR2 SQIVND (reference sequence). The CDR3 spans 16 residues. As DNA, the CDR3 is TGTGCCAGTAATACATGGGGGCTTCAAGCCAAAAACATTCAGTACTTC. It yields the protein CASNTWGLQAKNIQYF.

This clonotype was detected ten times or more. The rearrangement joins TRBV20-1 to TRBJ1-1; D gene unclear. CDR1 and CDR2 from the germline V gene are DFQATT and SNEGSKA (reference sequence). CDR3 length: 13 residues. Trimming left V 2 bases short and J 3 bases short, with 10 bases between. Written as DNA, the CDR3 is TGCAGTGCTAGAAACCCGGGGTACACTGAAGCTTTCTTT. Amino acids: CSARNPGYTEAFF.

In the case of this clonotype: A much larger clone lies a single base off, so this may be a read error. The chain employs TRBV20-1 and TRBJ2-7; TRBD1 matches 10 bases. CDR3 length: 12 amino acids. From germline, CDR1 is DFQATT and CDR2 SNEGSKA (reference sequence). The CDR3, as DNA: TGCACTGCTGGACAGGGGGAGTACGAGCAGTACTTC. Amino acid sequence: CTAGQGEYEQYF.

J is TRBJ2-1 and V is TRBV4-1; no firm D call. V dropped 0 bases and J dropped 15 bases, with 12 bases sitting between them. The CDR3 runs to 12 residues. CDR1 is MGHRA and CDR2 is YSYEKL in the germline V gene. CDR3 sequence reads: CASSQDLRKWFF. The CDR3 coding sequence is TGCGCCAGCAGCCAAGATCTCCGAAAATGGTTCTTC.

This clonotype showed up just a few times. CDR3 coding DNA: TGTGCCAGCAGCTTATCCGAGGAAACAGATACGCAGTATTTT. It is translated as CASSLSEETDTQYF. The genes are TRBV7-9 and TRBJ2-3; D remains unclear. The CDR3 runs 14 residues. In germline, CDR1 is SEHNR, CDR2 FQNEAQ (reference sequence). The V end lost 2 bases, the J end lost 3 bases, and 9 bases lay between the germline ends.

This clonotype was counted ten times or more. The chain couples TRBV29-1 to TRBJ2-1; TRBD2 matches 10 bases. CDR1 is SQVTM and CDR2 is ANQGSEA in the germline V gene. The trim removed 4 bases at V and 0 bases at J, leaving 6 bases unmatched. The CDR3 has 16 residues. CDR3 DNA sequence: TGCAGCGTTGCCGGGACTAGCGAAAGCTCCTACAATGAGCAGTTCTTC. Translating gives CSVAGTSESSYNEQFF.

This clonotype was found many times. The chain uses TRBV18 and TRBJ2-7, with 8 bases lining up with TRBD2. CDR3 length: 17 residues. In germline, CDR1 is KGHSH, CDR2 LQKENI. Unmatched junction bases numbered 14, after V lost 4 bases and J lost 3 bases. CDR3 sequence: CASSLPDEPSGYYEQYF. The CDR3 DNA reads TGTGCCAGCTCACTCCCGGACGAGCCTAGCGGGTACTACGAGCAGTACTTC.

This clonotype occurred a few times. The V call is TRBV20-1, the J call TRBJ2-3, with 9 bases fitting TRBD1. Germline assignment: CDR1 DFQATT and CDR2 SNEGSKA (reference sequence). The V segment lost 5 bases and the J segment 2 bases; nucleotides outside the gene matches: 8. This CDR3 comprises 15 residues. Here the CDR3 DNA reads TGCAGTGCTGATCCGGGACAGGGTACCACAGATACGCAGTATTTT. Its translation: CSADPGQGTTDTQYF.

Only a few counts were recorded for this clonotype. The CDR3 nucleotides are TGTGCCTGGAGTCCCGGGACAGGGGGCACAGATACGCAGTATTTT. This codes for CAWSPGTGGTDTQYF. The gene calls are TRBV30 and TRBJ2-3; 10 nucleotides match TRBD1. V lost 2 bases to trimming and J lost 1 base; unmatched junction nucleotides: 3. The CDR3 has 15 residues. Germline assignment: CDR1 GTSNPN and CDR2 SVGIG (reference sequence).

This chain links TRBV3-2 with TRBJ2-1; TRBD2, as called in the table, went unchecked against the DNA. TRBV3-2 is an annotated pseudogene. The CDR3 covers 16 residues. CDR3 sequence (DNA): TGTGCCAGCAGCCCAATAGCGGGAGGGACTTACAATGAGCAGTTCTTC. The encoded protein is CASSPIAGGTYNEQFF.

The CDR3 sequence: CSVEIQGDEQFF. CDR3 in DNA: TGCAGCGTGGAGATACAGGGGGATGAGCAGTTCTTC. The chain uses TRBV29-1 and TRBJ2-1; 8 bases line up with TRBD1. The ends lost 6 bases at V and 8 bases at J; junction bases unmatched: 6. The CDR3 is 12 amino acids. CDR1 is SQVTM and CDR2 is ANQGSEA in the germline V gene.

On this clonotype: It may be a read error: a sequence one base away is much more abundant. The V gene is TRBV4-2, the J gene TRBJ1-6, with 8 bases identical to TRBD1. The CDR3 totals 16 residues. The germline V gene encodes CDR1 LGHNA and CDR2 YNFKEQ. The DNA of the CDR3 is TGTGCCAGCAACCAAGTATCGACAGGGGATAATTCACCCCTCCACTTT. Its protein is CASNQVSTGDNSPLHF.

The table lists this clonotype with a few counts. The CDR3 is CASLDRENGYTF. The CDR3 DNA sequence: TGTGCCAGCTTGGACAGGGAGAATGGCTACACCTTC. This chain joins TRBV9 and TRBJ1-2; TRBD1 matches 8 bases. This CDR3 is built from 12 residues. The germline V gene has CDR1 SGDLS and CDR2 YYNGEE. The ends lost 7 bases at V and 6 bases at J; junction bases unmatched: 5.

This clonotype was seen more than once but under ten times. The chain has TRBV5-1 and TRBJ1-1, with D uncertain. Germline V lookup: CDR1 SGHRS, CDR2 YFSETQ. V was shortened by 1 base and J by 1 base, with 8 bases between the two germline ends. The CDR3 has 14 residues. For the CDR3, the DNA is TGCGCCAGCAGCTTGCAGGACTGGAACACTGAAGCTTTCTTT. Its translation: CASSLQDWNTEAFF.

This clonotype was seen repeatedly, ten times or more. The chain links TRBV12-3 or TRBV12-4 to TRBJ2-7; possible D gene TRBD1, 6 bases. The CDR3 has 13 residues. V shed 3 bases and J shed 2 bases, with 8 bases lying between them. Here the CDR3 DNA reads TGTGCCAGCAGTTTGGCAGGGGCCTACGAGCAGTACTTC. Translation: CASSLAGAYEQYF.

This clonotype was observed many times. The chain links TRBV28 to TRBJ2-3, with D possibly being TRBD1 (5 bases). The V gene lost 7 bases and the J gene lost 10 bases, with 15 bases spanning the gap. CDR3 size: 12 residues. Germline values: CDR1 MDHEN, CDR2 SYDVKM. The CDR3: CASKPPRAPQYF. As DNA, the CDR3 is TGTGCCAGCAAACCACCCAGGGCCCCGCAGTATTTT.